This TCR beta chain was found in a study of OX40 agonist ivuxolimab in advanced cancers. Study summary: Averaging 60 years in age, with a range of about 20 to 90, the cohort was about 86% male. In three patients, partial responses were observed, one with hepatocellular carcinoma and two with cutaneous melanoma.

CDR1 SGHTA and CDR2 FQGNSA come from the germline V gene. J was trimmed by 5 bases and V by 5 bases; bases with no gene match: 8. The length of the CDR3 is 14 residues. TCRdb's copy holds only in-frame clones and misses some; the assay was immunoSEQ multiplex PCR. The table shows 100,000 to 150,000 clones, with less than 95% occurring only once. This sequence was found in an adult with an advanced solid tumor such as melanoma, head and neck, liver or kidney cancer. This material consisted of CD4+ or CD8+ T cells sorted from blood, taken in a trial of the OX40 agonist ivuxolimab. The chain couples TRBV7-2 to TRBJ2-5; TRBD1 matches at 7 bases. The CDR3 DNA reads as TGTGCCAGCAGCCCGACAGGGTACGGCGAGACCCAGTACTTC. Amino acids: CASSPTGYGETQYF. Looking up the rest from reference TRBV7-2 and TRBJ2-5 gives the full variable domain: GAGVSQSPSNKVTEKGKDVELRCDPISGHTALYWYRQSLGQGLEFLIYFQGNSAPDKSGLPSDRFSAERTGGSVSTLTIQRTQQEDSAVYLCASSPTGYGETQYFGPGTRLLVL.